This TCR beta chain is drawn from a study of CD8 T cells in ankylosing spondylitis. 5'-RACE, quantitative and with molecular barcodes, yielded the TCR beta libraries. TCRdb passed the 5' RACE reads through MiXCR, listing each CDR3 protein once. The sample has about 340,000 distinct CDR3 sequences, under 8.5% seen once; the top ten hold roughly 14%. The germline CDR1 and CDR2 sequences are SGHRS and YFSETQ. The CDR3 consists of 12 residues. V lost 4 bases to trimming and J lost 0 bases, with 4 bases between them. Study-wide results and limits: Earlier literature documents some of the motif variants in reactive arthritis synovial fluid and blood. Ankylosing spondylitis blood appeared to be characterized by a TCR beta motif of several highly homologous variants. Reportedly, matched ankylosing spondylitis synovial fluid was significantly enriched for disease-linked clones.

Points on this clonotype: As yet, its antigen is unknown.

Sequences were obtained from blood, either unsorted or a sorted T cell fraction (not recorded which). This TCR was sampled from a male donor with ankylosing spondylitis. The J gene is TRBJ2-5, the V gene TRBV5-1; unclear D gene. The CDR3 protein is CASSRNQETQYF. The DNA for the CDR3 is TGCGCCAGCAGCCGCAACCAAGAGACCCAGTACTTC. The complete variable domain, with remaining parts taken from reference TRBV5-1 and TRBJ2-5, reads KAGVTQTPRYLIKTRGQQVTLSCSPISGHRSVSWYQQTPGQGLQFLFEYFSETQRNKGNFPGRFSGRQFSNSRSEMNVSTLELGDSALYLCASSRNQETQYFGPGTRLLVL.